These T cell receptor beta chains were read from a single sample in a study of CDR3 diversity in severe acne. MiXCR, applied by TCRdb to the PCR reads, yields one record per CDR3 protein. The repertoire holds approximately 77,000 distinct CDR3 sequences, less than 65% seen once, with approximately 10% in the top ten. Sequenced input: blood. Receptors were obtained from a male donor with severe acne vulgaris. Each CDR3 is given with its conserved first and last residue. D genes are given only for firm matches. Clone size is stated in some rows and not others, as once, few, many or a class when expanded.

J | size | D | V | DNA | CDR3
TRBJ2-6 | - | - | TRBV29-1 | TGCAGCGTTGAAGATCGCGTCCACGGGGGCTCTGGGGCCAACGTCCTGACTTTC | CSVEDRVHGGSGANVLTF
TRBJ2-5 | - | - | TRBV2 | TGTGCCATCAGCTCCGACAGGCCCGGCCAAGAGACCCAGTACTTC | CAISSDRPGQETQYF
TRBJ2-1 | - | TRBD1 | TRBV6-5 | TGTGCCAGCAAGGGGGCAGGGAAGGATGAGCAGTTCTTC | CASKGAGKDEQFF
TRBJ2-3 | - | TRBD2 | TRBV7-8 | TGTGCCAGCAGCGGGACTAGCGGTGATACGCAGTATTTT | CASSGTSGDTQYF
TRBJ2-7 | - | - | TRBV12-3/TRBV12-4 | TGTGCCAGCAGTTTAGAGGGGGTGGGCTCCTACGAGCAGTACTTC | CASSLEGVGSYEQYF
TRBJ1-4 | - | - | TRBV18 | TGTGCCAGCTCACCAAAGGGTTCGAATGAAAAACTGTTTTTT | CASSPKGSNEKLFF
TRBJ2-5 | many | - | TRBV5-6 | TGTGCCAGCAGCTTGTACGTGGGCGGGCAAGAGACCCAGTACTTC | CASSLYVGGQETQYF
TRBJ2-1 | many | - | TRBV10-3 | TGTGCCATCAGCGAATACAGTAATGAGCAGTTCTTC | CAISEYSNEQFF
TRBJ2-7 | many | TRBD1 | TRBV25-1 | TGTGCCAGCAGTGAATCCCCCGCGGACAGGGGTAACGACGAGCAGTACTTC | CASSESPADRGNDEQYF
TRBJ2-7 | - | TRBD1 | TRBV10-1 | TGCGCCAGCAGTGATCCGGGACAGCCCTACGAGCAGTACTTC | CASSDPGQPYEQYF
TRBJ2-7 | - | - | TRBV10-3 | TGTGCCATCACCGTCGGTAGCGAGCAGTACTTC | CAITVGSEQYF
TRBJ1-6 | - | TRBD1 | TRBV28 | TGTGCCAGCAGTTCCGAATTAGCAGGGGGCGGTAGGACCCTCCACTTT | CASSSELAGGGRTLHF
TRBJ2-1 | - | TRBD2 | TRBV12-3/TRBV12-4 | TGTGCCAGCAGCAAAGCGGGACTAGCGGGATGTGAGCAGTTCTTC | CASSKAGLAGCEQFF